Sequencing of this TCR beta chain was carried out in a study of blood T cell repertoires in COVID-19. The wider study: PBMCs, B-cell-depleted T cells, or T cells were the source of the cDNA or gDNA that made up the material.

Recruited during active infection, patients (from Seattle) were subsequently followed longitudinally. Germline lookup yields CDR1 SGHTA and CDR2 FQGNSA. V gave up 5 bases and J gave up 0 bases, with 14 bases separating them. The CDR3 totals 16 residues. As processed by the authors: From reference gene primer amplification, estimates of nucleated cell counts were derived. Measured with immunoSEQ multiplex PCR; TCRdb has only the in-frame clones, and not every one. V and J calls plus clone size are reproduced from that table; the DNA served to infer D and trimming. This sample yields over 150,000 clones, of which approximately 90% are seen a single time; around 17% belongs to the top ten.

The clonotype originates from a man aged 50-60 years with COVID-19, enrolled during active disease. The specimen sequenced was peripheral blood. The gene calls are TRBV7-2 and TRBJ1-5, with a weak D call TRBD1 (5 bases). Written as DNA, the CDR3 is TGTGCCAGCAGCCCAGGGAAGGGGAATAGCAATCAGCCCCAGCATTTT. It is translated as CASSPGKGNSNQPQHF.